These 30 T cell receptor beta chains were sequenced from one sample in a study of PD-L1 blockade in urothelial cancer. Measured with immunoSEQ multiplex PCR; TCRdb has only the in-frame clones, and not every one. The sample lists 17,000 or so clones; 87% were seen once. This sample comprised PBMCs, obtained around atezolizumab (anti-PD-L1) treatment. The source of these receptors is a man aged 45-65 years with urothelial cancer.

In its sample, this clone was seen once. CDR3 nucleotide sequence: TGTGCCAGCAGCGTAGAAGCCCTAGCGGGAGGAGGGGAGCAGTTCTTC. Its protein is CASSVEALAGGGEQFF. The V call is TRBV9, the J call TRBJ2-1; TRBD2 agrees at 11 bases. Germline CDR1 is SGDLS and CDR2 is YYNGEE. The CDR3 sequence is 16 residues long. J gave up 10 bases and V 0 bases, and 9 bases lay outside the gene matches.

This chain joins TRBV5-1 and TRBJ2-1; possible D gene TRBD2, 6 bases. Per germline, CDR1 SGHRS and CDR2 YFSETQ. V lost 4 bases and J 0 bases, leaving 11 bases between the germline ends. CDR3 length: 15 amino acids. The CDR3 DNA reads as TGCGCCAGCAGCAAGGACTACCACTCCTACAATGAGCAGTTCTTC. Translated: CASSKDYHSYNEQFF.

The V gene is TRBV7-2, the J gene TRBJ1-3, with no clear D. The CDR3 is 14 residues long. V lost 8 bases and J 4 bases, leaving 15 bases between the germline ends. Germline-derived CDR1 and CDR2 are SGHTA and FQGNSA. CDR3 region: CASQPGQAGNTIYF. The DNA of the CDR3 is TGTGCCAGCCAACCCGGTCAGGCGGGAAACACCATATATTTT.

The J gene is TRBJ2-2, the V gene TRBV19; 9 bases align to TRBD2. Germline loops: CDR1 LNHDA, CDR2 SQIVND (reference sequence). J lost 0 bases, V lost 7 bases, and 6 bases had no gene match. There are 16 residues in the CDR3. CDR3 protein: CASILRTSANTGELFF. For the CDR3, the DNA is TGTGCCAGTATCCTAAGGACTAGCGCGAACACCGGGGAGCTGTTTTTT.

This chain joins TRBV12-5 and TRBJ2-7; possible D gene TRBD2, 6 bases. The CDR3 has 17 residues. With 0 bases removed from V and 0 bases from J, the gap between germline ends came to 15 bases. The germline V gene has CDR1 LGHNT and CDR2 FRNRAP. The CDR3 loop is CASGLVVGRGSSYEQYF. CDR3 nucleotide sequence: TGTGCTAGTGGTTTGGTGGTCGGGCGGGGAAGCTCCTACGAGCAGTACTTC.

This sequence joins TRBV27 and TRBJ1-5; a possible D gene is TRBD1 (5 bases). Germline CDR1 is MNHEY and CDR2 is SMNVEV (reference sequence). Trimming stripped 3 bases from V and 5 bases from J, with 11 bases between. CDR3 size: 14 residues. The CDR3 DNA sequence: TGTGCCAGCAGTTTCTTAGGGGCGCATCAGCCCCAGCATTTT. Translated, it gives CASSFLGAHQPQHF.

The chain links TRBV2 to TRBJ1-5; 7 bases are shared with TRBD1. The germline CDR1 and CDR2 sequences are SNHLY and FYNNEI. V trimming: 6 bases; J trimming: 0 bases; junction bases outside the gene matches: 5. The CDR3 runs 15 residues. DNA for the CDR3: TGTGCCAGCAGCGCGGGGACAGCTAGCAATCAGCCCCAGCATTTT. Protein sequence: CASSAGTASNQPQHF.

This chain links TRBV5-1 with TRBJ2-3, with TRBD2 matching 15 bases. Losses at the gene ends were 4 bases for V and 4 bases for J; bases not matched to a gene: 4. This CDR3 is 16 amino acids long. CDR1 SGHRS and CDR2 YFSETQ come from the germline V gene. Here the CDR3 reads CASSTGLAGGSDTQYF. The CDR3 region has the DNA TGCGCCAGCAGCACGGGACTAGCGGGGGGTTCAGATACGCAGTATTTT.

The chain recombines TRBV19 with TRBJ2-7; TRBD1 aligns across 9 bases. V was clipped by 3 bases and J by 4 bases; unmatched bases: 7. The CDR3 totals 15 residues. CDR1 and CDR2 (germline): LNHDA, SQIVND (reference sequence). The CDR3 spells CASSIVGQGTYEQYF. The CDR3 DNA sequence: TGTGCCAGTAGTATTGTGGGACAGGGAACTTACGAGCAGTACTTC.

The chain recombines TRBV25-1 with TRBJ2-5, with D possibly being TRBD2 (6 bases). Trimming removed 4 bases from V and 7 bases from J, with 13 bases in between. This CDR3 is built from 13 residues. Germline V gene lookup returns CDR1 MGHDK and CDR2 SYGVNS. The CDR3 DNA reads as TGTGCCAGCAGTGTCCTAGCGCCGGGGACCCAGTACTTC. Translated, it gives CASSVLAPGTQYF. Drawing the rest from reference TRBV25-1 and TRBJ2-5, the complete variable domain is EADIYQTPRYLVIGTGKKITLECSQTMGHDKMYWYQQDPGMELHLIHYSYGVNSTEKGDLSSESTVSRIRTEHFPLTLESARPSHTSQYLCASSVLAPGTQYFGPGTRLLVL.

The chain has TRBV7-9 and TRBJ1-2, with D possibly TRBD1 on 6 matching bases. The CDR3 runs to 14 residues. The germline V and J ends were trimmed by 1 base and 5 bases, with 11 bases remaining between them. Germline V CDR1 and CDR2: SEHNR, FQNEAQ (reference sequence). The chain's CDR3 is CASSLDVRGYGYTF. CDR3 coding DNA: TGTGCCAGCAGCTTAGACGTCAGGGGATATGGCTACACCTTC.

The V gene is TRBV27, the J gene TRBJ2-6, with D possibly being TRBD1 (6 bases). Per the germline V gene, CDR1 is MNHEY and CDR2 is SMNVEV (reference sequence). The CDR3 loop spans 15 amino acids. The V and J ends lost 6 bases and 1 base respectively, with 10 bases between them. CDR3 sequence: CASRDSFSGANVLTF. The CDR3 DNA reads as TGTGCCAGCAGGGACAGCTTTTCTGGGGCCAACGTCCTGACTTTC.

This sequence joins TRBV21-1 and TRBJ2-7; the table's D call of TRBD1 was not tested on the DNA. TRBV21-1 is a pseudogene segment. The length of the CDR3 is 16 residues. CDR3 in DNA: TGTGCCAGCAGCAAAGGAGGACAGGGGATCCACTACGAGCAGTACTTC. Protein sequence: CASSKGGQGIHYEQYF.

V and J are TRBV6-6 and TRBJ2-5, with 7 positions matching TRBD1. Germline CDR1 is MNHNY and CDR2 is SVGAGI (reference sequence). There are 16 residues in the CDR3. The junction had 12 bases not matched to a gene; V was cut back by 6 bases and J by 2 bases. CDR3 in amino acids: CASRLRVDRTQETQYF. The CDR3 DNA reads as TGTGCCAGCAGGCTTAGAGTGGACAGGACTCAAGAGACCCAGTACTTC.

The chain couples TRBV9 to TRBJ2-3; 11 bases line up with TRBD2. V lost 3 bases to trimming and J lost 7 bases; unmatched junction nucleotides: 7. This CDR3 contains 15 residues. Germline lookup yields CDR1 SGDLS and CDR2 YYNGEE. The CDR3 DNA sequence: TGTGCCAGCAGCGCAGGGACTAGCGGAGATTATACGCAGTATTTT. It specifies CASSAGTSGDYTQYF.

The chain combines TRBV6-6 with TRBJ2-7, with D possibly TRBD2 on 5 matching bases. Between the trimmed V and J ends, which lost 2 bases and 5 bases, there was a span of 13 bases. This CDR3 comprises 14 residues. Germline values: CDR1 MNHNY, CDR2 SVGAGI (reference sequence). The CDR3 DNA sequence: TGTGCCAGCAGTTACGGTAGCGAATCCCACGAGCAGTACTTC. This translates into CASSYGSESHEQYF.

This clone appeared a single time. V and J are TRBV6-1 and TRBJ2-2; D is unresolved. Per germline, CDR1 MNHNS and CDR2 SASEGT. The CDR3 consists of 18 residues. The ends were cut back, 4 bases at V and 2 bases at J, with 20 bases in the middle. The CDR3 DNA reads TGTGCCAGCAGTGCAAATCCAAATTCAGAATTTAACACCGGGGAGCTGTTTTTT. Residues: CASSANPNSEFNTGELFF.

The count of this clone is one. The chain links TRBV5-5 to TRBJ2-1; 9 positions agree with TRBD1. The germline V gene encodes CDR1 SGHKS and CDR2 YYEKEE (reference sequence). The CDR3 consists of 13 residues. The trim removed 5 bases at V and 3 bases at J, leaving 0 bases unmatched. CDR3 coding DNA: TGTGCCAGCAGGACAGGGGGCTACAATGAGCAGTTCTTC. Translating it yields CASRTGGYNEQFF.

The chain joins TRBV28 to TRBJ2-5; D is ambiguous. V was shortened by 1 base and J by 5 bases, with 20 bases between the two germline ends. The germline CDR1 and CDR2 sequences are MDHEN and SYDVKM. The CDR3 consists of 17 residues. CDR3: CASSLSPKGGLRETQYF. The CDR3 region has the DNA TGTGCCAGCAGTTTATCCCCGAAAGGCGGCCTGAGGGAGACCCAGTACTTC.

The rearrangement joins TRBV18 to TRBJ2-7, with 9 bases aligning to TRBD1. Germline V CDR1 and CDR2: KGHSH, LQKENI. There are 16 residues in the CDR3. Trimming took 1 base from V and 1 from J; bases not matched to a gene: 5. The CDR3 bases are TGTGCCAGCTCACCACTCGGACAGGGGAGGTCCTACGAGCAGTACTTC. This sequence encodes CASSPLGQGRSYEQYF. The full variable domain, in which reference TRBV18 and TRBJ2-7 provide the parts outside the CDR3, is NAGVMQNPRHLVRRRGQEARLRCSPMKGHSHVYWYRQLPEEGLKFMVYLQKENIIDESGMPKERFSAEFPKEGPSILRIQQVVRGDSAAYFCASSPLGQGRSYEQYFGPGTRLTVT.

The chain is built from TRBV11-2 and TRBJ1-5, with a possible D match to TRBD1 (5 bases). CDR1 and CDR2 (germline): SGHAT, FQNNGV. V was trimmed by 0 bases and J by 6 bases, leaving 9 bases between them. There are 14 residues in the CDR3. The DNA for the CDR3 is TGTGCCAGCAGCTTAGACAGGAGGGGTCAGCCCCAGCATTTT. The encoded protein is CASSLDRRGQPQHF.

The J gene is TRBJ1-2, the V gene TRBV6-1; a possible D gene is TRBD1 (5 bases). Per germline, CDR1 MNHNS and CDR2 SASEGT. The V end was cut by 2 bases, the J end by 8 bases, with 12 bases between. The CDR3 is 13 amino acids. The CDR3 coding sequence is TGTGCCAGCAGTGAACGGCAGGGATGGGGCTACACCTTC. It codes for CASSERQGWGYTF.

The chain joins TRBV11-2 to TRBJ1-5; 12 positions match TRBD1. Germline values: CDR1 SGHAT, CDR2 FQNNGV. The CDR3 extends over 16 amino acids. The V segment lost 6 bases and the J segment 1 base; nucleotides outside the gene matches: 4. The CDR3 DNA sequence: TGTGCCAGCAGTAAGGGACAGGGGGCAAGCAATCAGCCCCAGCATTTT. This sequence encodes CASSKGQGASNQPQHF.

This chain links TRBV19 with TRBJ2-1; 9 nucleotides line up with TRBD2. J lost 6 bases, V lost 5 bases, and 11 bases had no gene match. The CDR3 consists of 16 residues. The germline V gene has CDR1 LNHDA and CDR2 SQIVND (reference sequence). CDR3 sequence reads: CASSLVGGLAFNEQFF. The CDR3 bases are TGTGCCAGTAGTTTAGTGGGGGGACTAGCCTTCAATGAGCAGTTCTTC.

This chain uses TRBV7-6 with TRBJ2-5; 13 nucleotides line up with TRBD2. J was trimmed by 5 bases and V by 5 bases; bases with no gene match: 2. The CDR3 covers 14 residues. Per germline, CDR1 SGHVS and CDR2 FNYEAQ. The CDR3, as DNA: TGTGCCAGCAGCCTACTAGCGGGAGGGGAGACCCAGTACTTC. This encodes CASSLLAGGETQYF.

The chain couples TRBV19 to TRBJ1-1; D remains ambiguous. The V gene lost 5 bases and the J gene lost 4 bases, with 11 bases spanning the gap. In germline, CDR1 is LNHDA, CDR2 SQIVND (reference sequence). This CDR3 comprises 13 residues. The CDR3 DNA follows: TGTGCCAGTAGTTACGGGAAAGTCACTGAAGCTTTCTTT. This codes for CASSYGKVTEAFF.

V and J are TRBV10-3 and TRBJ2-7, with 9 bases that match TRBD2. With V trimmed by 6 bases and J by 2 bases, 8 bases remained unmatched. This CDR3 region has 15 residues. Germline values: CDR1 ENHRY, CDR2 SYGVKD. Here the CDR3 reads CAISTIAGDTYEQYF. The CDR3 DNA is TGTGCCATCAGCACAATAGCGGGAGATACCTACGAGCAGTACTTC.

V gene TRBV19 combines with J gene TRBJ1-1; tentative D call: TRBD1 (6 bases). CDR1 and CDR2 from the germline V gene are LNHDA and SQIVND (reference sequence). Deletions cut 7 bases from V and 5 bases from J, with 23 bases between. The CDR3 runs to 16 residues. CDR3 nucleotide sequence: TGTGCCAGTACTTCGAGAGGGGGGGCGCGAGGAACTGAAGCTTTCTTT. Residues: CASTSRGGARGTEAFF.

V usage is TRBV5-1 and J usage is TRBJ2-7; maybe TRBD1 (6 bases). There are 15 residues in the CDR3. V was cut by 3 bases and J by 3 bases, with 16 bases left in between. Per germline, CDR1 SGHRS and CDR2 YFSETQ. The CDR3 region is CASSSKGQKNYEQYF. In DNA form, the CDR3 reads TGCGCCAGCAGCTCCAAGGGACAAAAAAACTACGAGCAGTACTTC. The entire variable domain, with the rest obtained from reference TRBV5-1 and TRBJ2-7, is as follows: KAGVTQTPRYLIKTRGQQVTLSCSPISGHRSVSWYQQTPGQGLQFLFEYFSETQRNKGNFPGRFSGRQFSNSRSEMNVSTLELGDSALYLCASSSKGQKNYEQYFGPGTRLTVT.

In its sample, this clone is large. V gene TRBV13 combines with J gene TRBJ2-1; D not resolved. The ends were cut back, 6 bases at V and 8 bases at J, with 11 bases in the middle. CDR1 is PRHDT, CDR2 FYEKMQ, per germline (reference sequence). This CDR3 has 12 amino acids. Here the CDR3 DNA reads TGTGCCAGCAGTCCTAATCGGGATGAGCAGTTCTTC. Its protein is CASSPNRDEQFF.